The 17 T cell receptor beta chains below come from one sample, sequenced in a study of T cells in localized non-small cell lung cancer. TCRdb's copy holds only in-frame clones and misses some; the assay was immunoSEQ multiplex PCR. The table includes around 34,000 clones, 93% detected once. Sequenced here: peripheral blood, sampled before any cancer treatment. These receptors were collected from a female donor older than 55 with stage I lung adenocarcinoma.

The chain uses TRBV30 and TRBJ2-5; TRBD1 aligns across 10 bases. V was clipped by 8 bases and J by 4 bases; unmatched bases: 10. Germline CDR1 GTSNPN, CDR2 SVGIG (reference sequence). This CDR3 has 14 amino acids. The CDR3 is CAGRDRGVGETQYF. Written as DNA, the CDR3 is TGTGCCGGAAGGGACAGGGGTGTGGGAGAGACCCAGTACTTC. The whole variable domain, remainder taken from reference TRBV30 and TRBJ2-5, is SQTIHQWPATLVQPVGSPLSLECTVEGTSNPNLYWYRQAAGRGLQLLFYSVGIGQISSEVPQNLSASRPQDRQFILSSKKLLLSDSGFYLCAGRDRGVGETQYFGPGTRLLVL.

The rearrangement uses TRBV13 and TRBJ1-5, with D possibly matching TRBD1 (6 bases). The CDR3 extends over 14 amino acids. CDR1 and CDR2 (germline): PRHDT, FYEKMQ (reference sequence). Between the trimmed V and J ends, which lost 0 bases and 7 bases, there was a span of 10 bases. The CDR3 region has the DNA TGTGCCAGCAGCTTAGGGGGGGCGGACCAGCCCCAGCATTTT. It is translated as CASSLGGADQPQHF.

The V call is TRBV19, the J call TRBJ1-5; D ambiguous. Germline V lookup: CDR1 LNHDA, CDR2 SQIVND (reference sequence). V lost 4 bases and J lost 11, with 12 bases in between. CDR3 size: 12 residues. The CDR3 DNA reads TGTGCCAGTAGTACGGTGCAAAATGCCCAGCATTTT. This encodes CASSTVQNAQHF.

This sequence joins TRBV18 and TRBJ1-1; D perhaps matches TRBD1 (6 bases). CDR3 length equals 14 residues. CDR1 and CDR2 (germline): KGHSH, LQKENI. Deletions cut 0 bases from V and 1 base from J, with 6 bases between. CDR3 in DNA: TGTGCCAGCTCACCACCAGGGGGGAACACTGAAGCTTTCTTT. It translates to CASSPPGGNTEAFF. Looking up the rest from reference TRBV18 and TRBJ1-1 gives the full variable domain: NAGVMQNPRHLVRRRGQEARLRCSPMKGHSHVYWYRQLPEEGLKFMVYLQKENIIDESGMPKERFSAEFPKEGPSILRIQQVVRGDSAAYFCASSPPGGNTEAFFGQGTRLTVV.

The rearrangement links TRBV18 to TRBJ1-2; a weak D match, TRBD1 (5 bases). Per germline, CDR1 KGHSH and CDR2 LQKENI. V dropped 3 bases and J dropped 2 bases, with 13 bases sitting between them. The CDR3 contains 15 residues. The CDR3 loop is CASSPQRQPNYGYTF. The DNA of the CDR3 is TGTGCCAGCTCACCCCAGCGACAGCCAAACTATGGCTACACCTTC.

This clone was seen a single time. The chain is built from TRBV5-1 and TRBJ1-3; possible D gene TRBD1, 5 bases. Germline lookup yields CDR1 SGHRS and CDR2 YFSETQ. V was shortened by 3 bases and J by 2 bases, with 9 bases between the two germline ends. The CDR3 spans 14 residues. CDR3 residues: CASSSQGPGNTIYF. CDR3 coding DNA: TGCGCCAGCAGCTCCCAGGGACCTGGAAACACCATATATTTT.

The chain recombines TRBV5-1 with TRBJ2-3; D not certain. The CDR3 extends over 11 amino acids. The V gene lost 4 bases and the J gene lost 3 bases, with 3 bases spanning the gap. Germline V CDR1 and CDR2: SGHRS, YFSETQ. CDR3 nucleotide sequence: TGCGCCAGCAGCGTGACAGATACGCAGTATTTT. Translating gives CASSVTDTQYF.

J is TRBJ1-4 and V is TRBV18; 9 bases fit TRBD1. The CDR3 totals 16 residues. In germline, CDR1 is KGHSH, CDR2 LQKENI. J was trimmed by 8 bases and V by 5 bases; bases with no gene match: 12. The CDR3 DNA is TGTGCCAGCTCATCAACAGGGGGCGGAGGTAAAGAAAAACTGTTTTTT. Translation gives CASSSTGGGGKEKLFF.

The CDR3 sequence: CASNPGTDANYGYTF. CDR3 DNA sequence: TGCGCCAGCAACCCCGGGACGGACGCTAACTATGGCTACACCTTC. This chain connects TRBV5-1 to TRBJ1-2; a weak D match, TRBD1 (5 bases). The CDR3 totals 15 residues. Germline V lookup: CDR1 SGHRS, CDR2 YFSETQ. Trimming removed 6 bases from V and 0 bases from J, with 15 bases in between.

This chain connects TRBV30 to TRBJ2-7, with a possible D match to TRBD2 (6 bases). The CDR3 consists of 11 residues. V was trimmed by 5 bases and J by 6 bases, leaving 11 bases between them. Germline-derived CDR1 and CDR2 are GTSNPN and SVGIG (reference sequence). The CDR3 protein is CAWGDSSEQYV. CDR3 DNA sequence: TGTGCCTGGGGGGACTCTAGCGAGCAGTACGTC.

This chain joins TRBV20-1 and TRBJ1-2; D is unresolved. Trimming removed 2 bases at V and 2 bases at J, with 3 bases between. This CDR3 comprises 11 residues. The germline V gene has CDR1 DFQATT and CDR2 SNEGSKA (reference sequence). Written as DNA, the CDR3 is TGCAGTGCTAGACAAAACTATGGCTACACCTTC. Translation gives CSARQNYGYTF.

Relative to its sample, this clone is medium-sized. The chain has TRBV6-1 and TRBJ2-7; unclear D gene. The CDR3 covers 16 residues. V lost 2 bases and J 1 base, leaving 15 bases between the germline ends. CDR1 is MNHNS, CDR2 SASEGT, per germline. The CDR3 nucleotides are TGTGCCAGCAGTGAATCCGACCGCCGCTCATCCTACGAGCAGTACGTC. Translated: CASSESDRRSSYEQYV.

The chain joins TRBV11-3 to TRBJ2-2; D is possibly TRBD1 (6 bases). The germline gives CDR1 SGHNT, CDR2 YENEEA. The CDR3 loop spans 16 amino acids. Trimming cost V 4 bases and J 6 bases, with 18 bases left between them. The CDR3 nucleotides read TGTGCCAGCAGCTCGAGGGGCAGGCCAGGGGCCGGGGAGCTGTTTTTT. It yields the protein CASSSRGRPGAGELFF.

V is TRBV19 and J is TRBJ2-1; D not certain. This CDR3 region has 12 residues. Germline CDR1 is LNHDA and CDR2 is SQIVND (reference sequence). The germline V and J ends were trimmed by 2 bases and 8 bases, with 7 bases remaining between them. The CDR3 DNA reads TGTGCCAGTAGTATACGAAATGATGAGCAGTTCTTC. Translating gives CASSIRNDEQFF.

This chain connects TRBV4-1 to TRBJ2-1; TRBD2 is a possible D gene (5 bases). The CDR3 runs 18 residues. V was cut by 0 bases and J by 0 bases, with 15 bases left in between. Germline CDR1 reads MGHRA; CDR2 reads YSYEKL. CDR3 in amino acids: CASSQDAVRASSYNEQFF. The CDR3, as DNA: TGCGCCAGCAGCCAAGATGCCGTGAGGGCCAGCTCCTACAATGAGCAGTTCTTC.

The CDR3: CASSQGERRNTEAFF. The DNA of the CDR3 is TGTGCCAGCAGTCAGGGGGAGAGGAGGAACACTGAAGCTTTCTTT. The rearrangement links TRBV6-5 to TRBJ1-1; 7 bases map to TRBD1. CDR3 length: 15 residues. V trimming: 5 bases; J trimming: 1 base; junction bases outside the gene matches: 7. Per germline, CDR1 MNHEY and CDR2 SVGAGI.

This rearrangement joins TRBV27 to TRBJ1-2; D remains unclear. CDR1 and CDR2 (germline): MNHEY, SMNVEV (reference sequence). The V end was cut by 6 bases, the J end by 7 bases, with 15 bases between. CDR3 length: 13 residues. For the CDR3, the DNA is TGTGCCAGCAGCCCCTCTGGCCTGGGTGGCTACACCTTC. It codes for CASSPSGLGGYTF.